These T cell receptor beta chains were read from a single sample in a study of T cells in Graves' hyperthyroidism and ophthalmopathy. TCRdb redid the calling of the multiplex PCR reads with MiXCR, one entry per CDR3 protein. The sample yields roughly 350,000 distinct CDR3 sequences, more than 12% seen once. Input material: blood. The receptor source for this set is a woman in her thirties with Graves' ophthalmopathy. The CDR3 runs from the conserved cysteine through the conserved F or W. D genes are given only for firm matches.

v_gene: TRBV6-6
d_gene: NA
CDR3aa: CASSYSPVAETQYF

v_gene: TRBV5-4
d_gene: TRBD1
CDR3aa: CASSLPGQGGDTQYF

v_gene: TRBV3-1
d_gene: TRBD2
CDR3aa: CASSPGAGLAGRNEQFF

v_gene: TRBV11-2
d_gene: NA
CDR3aa: CASSLLVGYTF

v_gene: TRBV28
d_gene: TRBD2
CDR3aa: CASSFRLAGGSPPSGPYEQYF

v_gene: TRBV18
d_gene: TRBD1
CDR3aa: CASSPGDRSYSNQPQHF

v_gene: TRBV12-3/TRBV12-4
d_gene: NA
CDR3aa: CASRPPGNSNQPQHF

v_gene: TRBV10-3
d_gene: TRBD1
CDR3aa: CAISGTGLNTGELFF

v_gene: TRBV5-1
d_gene: TRBD1
CDR3aa: CASSGGTGGAYEQYF

v_gene: TRBV15
d_gene: NA
CDR3aa: CATSEGNSPLHF

v_gene: TRBV6-1
d_gene: NA
CDR3aa: CASSVKGNTEAFF

v_gene: TRBV28
d_gene: NA
CDR3aa: CASSFASSETQYF

v_gene: TRBV3-1
d_gene: NA
CDR3aa: CASRPPGGYSYTF

v_gene: TRBV29-1
d_gene: NA
CDR3aa: CSVTLQGGNTEAFF

v_gene: TRBV27
d_gene: TRBD2
CDR3aa: CASRGLAVYNEQFF

v_gene: TRBV6-5
d_gene: NA
CDR3aa: CASSYGRRGEKLFF

v_gene: TRBV7-6
d_gene: NA
CDR3aa: CASSPHAGFSGNTIYF

v_gene: TRBV20-1
d_gene: NA
CDR3aa: CSASGRTGEYYEQYF

v_gene: TRBV4-2
d_gene: TRBD1
CDR3aa: CASSQEGMGQANEKLFF

v_gene: TRBV12-5
d_gene: NA
CDR3aa: CASGPDRHSNQPQHF

v_gene: TRBV7-9
d_gene: NA
CDR3aa: CASSRTGPSSYNEQFF

v_gene: TRBV7-2
d_gene: NA
CDR3aa: CASSPRTIIDNEQFF

v_gene: TRBV7-6
d_gene: TRBD1
CDR3aa: CASSLQGANTGELFF

v_gene: TRBV9
d_gene: NA
CDR3aa: CASSVDPFGGLNEKLFF

v_gene: TRBV25-1
d_gene: TRBD1
CDR3aa: CANSDERGLSPLHF

v_gene: TRBV3-1
d_gene: NA
CDR3aa: CASSQDRAGSQPQHF

v_gene: TRBV18
d_gene: NA
CDR3aa: CASQSGATNEKLFF

v_gene: TRBV12-3/TRBV12-4
d_gene: TRBD2
CDR3aa: CASSATSGGRGEQFF

v_gene: TRBV6-1
d_gene: NA
CDR3aa: CASSESTVYGYTF

v_gene: TRBV18
d_gene: NA
CDR3aa: CASSPPLTIAPGELFF

v_gene: TRBV2
d_gene: NA
CDR3aa: CASSDRADSRDAVTEAFF

v_gene: TRBV27
d_gene: NA
CDR3aa: CASSLFGGDSYNSPLHF

v_gene: TRBV7-9
d_gene: TRBD2
CDR3aa: CASSFADSRILAGEYNEQFF

v_gene: TRBV3-1
d_gene: TRBD1
CDR3aa: CASSQRTGRVNYGYTF

v_gene: TRBV6-5
d_gene: TRBD1
CDR3aa: CASSYSPGGYEQYF

v_gene: TRBV28
d_gene: TRBD2
CDR3aa: CASISGGVNTGELFF

v_gene: TRBV12-3/TRBV12-4
d_gene: NA
CDR3aa: CASRSYPRGGTEAFF

v_gene: TRBV27
d_gene: TRBD2
CDR3aa: CASSFPSGAAEYEQYF

v_gene: TRBV28
d_gene: NA
CDR3aa: CASSFGVEKLFF

v_gene: TRBV6-1
d_gene: NA
CDR3aa: CASSILRGRRDGYGYTF

v_gene: TRBV7-3
d_gene: TRBD1
CDR3aa: CASSDRGRNHANTGELFF

v_gene: TRBV7-6
d_gene: TRBD2
CDR3aa: CASGPSGGSQETQYF

v_gene: TRBV9
d_gene: TRBD1
CDR3aa: CASSGRDRGKDGTEAFF